This T cell receptor (beta chain) comes out of a study of T cells after yellow fever vaccination (dated by TCRdb to between 2018 and 2020). Looking at the study overall: Libraries from fractions with low cell numbers were prepared with the SMART-Seq v4 Ultra Low Input RNA kit. To follow T-cell clones before and after primary and booster YFV17D yellow fever vaccination, bulk TCR alpha and beta repertoires were sequenced over time. Two healthy male donors, one aged 18 to 30 and one aged 30 to 39 years, were included in the cohort. Blood samples were taken at several timepoints before and after primary and secondary immunization, and bulk PBMC replicates and cell subsets were isolated. General findings and caveats noted by the study authors: A small share of clonotypes was detected in both CD4 and CD8 compartments, with the overlap likely arising from convergent recombination. The study included only two donors, which limits how far the findings can be generalized. After the booster, most clones that had expanded after primary vaccination were detected again (approximately 95% of CD4 and 88% of CD8), suggesting broad maintenance of memory. Compared with the primary T-cell response, the secondary T-cell response was weaker but faster, peaking on day 5 rather than day 15. Computational filtering was required because FACS-sorted repertoires could contain abundant contaminating clonotypes from the bulk population.

What this sample's treatment or condition label stands for: live attenuated yellow fever vaccine strain. PBMCs were isolated from peripheral blood using a standard Ficoll-Paque protocol. CD4 and CD8 T-cell fractions were isolated with Dynabeads CD4 and CD8 positive selection kits. RNA was extracted with TriZol from bulk PBMCs, CD4 and CD8 fractions, and dextramer-positive and dextramer-negative fractions. The sequencing machine was an Illumina NovaSeq 6000. TCR cDNA was synthesized by 5'RACE template switching, which introduced a universal primer site and unique molecular identifiers. Priming for cDNA synthesis came from both the TCR alpha and TCR beta constant segments. Library amplification used two PCR steps, and the second PCR step added sample barcodes and sequencing adapters. Libraries were sequenced on Illumina HiSeq 2500 (2x100 bp) or NovaSeq (2x150 bp). As for the original processing: Reads were demultiplexed and collapsed into UMI consensus sequences with MIGEC, and V(D)J alignment was performed with MiXCR. Using edgeR on replicate PBMC samples, clonotypes were called vaccine-responding if FDR was below 0.01 and the log2 fold change was above 5 up to day 15. Each bulk clonotype was labeled CD4 or CD8 based on which sequenced repertoire, CD4 or CD8, contained the clonotype at higher abundance. TCRdb handled the public reads itself, with Q25 trimming in fastp and clone calling in MiXCR, and kept productive beta chains. A single entry per CDR3 protein holds the most common genes and DNA from its merged rows. TCRdb, not the authors, supplied the V and J calls. The table for this sample lists 200,000 to 250,000 distinct CDR3 sequences; approximately 3.3% of them were counted only once. Of the sample, 3.2% falls within the top ten clones.

CDR3 length: 15 amino acids, cysteine to phenylalanine. The CDR3 DNA has 45 bases and is translated from base 1. Per the germline V gene, SGHRS is the CDR1 and YFSETQ is the CDR2. The trim is 4 bases for V and 3 bases for J, with a gap of 13 bases between the germline ends. This clonotype was detected many times. The antigen it binds to is not known. Base qualities are not provided; no much larger clone lies one nucleotide away. This receptor was identified in a man younger than 30 who received the YFV17D yellow fever vaccine. The chain was built from TRBV5-1 and TRBJ2-2, with a weak D call of TRBD1 (6 bases match). This material consisted of CD4+ T cells sorted from PBMCs, taken 10 days after the yellow fever booster vaccination. Read as DNA, the sequence is TGCGCCAGCAGCCTCACCGGGACATACACCGGGGAGCTGTTTTTT. The translation is CASSLTGTYTGELFF.